A single sample is the source of the 3 T cell receptor beta chains below, sequenced in a study of cytomegalovirus exposure and HLA in healthy donors. This PCR relied on a set of 60 Vbeta primers and 13 Jbeta primers. This table comes from immunoSEQ multiplex PCR, and its TCRdb copy is limited to in-frame clones, with some not included. The sample lists fewer than 200,000 clones; 65% to 80% were seen once. Sample: PBMCs. These receptors came from a woman in her 50s in good health and CMV-seropositive.

The chain joins TRBV6-5 to TRBJ2-7; 8 bases fit TRBD1. The CDR3 consists of 16 residues. With V trimmed by 0 bases and J by 2 bases, 6 bases remained unmatched. Germline V gene sequence: CDR1 MNHEY, CDR2 SVGAGI. Here the CDR3 reads CASSYSRQGATYEQYF. CDR3 nucleotides: TGTGCCAGCAGTTACTCTCGGCAGGGGGCGACCTACGAGCAGTACTTC.

V gene TRBV7-8 combines with J gene TRBJ2-5; 10 bases agree with TRBD2. The DNA end lines up better with TRBJ2-7; the J call may be wrong. CDR3 length: 18 residues. Germline V gene lookup returns CDR1 SGHVS and CDR2 FQNEAQ. CDR3 bases: TGTGCCAGCAGCCCTTTTAGCGGGGGGCCTTCAACGACCTACGAGCAGTACTTC. As protein: CASSPFSGGPSTTYEQYF.

This chain uses TRBV5-1 with TRBJ2-5, with D possibly matching TRBD1 (7 bases). Trimming left V 0 bases short and J 2 bases short, with 23 bases between. The CDR3 covers 19 residues. The V gene's germline CDR1 is SGHRS and CDR2 YFSETQ. This chain's CDR3 is CASSLGWPAGQLLQETQYF. DNA for the CDR3: TGCGCCAGCAGCTTGGGGTGGCCGGCGGGACAGCTACTTCAAGAGACCCAGTACTTC.